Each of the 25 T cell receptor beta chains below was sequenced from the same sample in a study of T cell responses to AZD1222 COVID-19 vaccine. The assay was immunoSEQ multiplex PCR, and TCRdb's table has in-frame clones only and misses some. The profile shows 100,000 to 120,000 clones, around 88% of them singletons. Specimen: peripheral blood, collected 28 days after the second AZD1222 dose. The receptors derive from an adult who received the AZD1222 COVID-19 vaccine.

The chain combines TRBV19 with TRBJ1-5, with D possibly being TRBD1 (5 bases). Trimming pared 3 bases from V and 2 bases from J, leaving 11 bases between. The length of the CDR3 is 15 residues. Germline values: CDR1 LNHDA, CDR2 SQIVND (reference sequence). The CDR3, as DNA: TGTGCCAGTAGTATGTTTAGAGGGGGCAATCAGCCCCAGCATTTT. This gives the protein CASSMFRGGNQPQHF.

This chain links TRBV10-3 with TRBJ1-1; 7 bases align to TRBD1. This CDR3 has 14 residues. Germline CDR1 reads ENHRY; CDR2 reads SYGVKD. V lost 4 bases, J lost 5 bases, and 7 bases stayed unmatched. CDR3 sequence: CAISVGQEGTEAFF. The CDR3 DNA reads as TGTGCCATCAGTGTTGGACAGGAGGGTACTGAAGCTTTCTTT.

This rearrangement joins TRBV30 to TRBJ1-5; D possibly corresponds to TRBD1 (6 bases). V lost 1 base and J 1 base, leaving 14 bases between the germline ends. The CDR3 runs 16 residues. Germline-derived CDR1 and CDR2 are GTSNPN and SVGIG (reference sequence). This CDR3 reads CAWSGEGRGSNQPQHF. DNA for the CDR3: TGTGCCTGGAGTGGAGAGGGGAGGGGGAGCAATCAGCCCCAGCATTTT.

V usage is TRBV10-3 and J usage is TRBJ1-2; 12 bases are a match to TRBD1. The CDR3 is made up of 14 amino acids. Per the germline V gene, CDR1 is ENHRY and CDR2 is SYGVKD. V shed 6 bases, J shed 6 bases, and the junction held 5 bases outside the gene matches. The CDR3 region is CAIRGQGADDGYTF. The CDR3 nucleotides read TGTGCCATCAGGGGACAGGGGGCGGATGATGGCTACACCTTC.

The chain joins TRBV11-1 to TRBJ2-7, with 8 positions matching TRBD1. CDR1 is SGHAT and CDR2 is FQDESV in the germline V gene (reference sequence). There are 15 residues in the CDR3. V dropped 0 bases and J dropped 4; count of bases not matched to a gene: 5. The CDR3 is CASSLASQGAYEQYF. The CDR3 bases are TGTGCCAGCAGCTTAGCGTCCCAGGGGGCGTACGAGCAGTACTTC.

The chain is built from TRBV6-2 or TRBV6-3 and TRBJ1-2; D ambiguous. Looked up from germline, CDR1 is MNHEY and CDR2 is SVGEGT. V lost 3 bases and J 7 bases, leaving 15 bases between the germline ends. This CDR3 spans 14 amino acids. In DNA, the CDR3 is TGTGCCAGCAGTTATGTGACCACATTTGGTGGCTACACCTTC. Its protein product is CASSYVTTFGGYTF.

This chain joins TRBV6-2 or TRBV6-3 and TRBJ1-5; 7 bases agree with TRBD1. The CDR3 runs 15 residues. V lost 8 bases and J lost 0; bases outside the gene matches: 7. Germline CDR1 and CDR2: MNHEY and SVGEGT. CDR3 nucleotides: TGTGCCAGCCGCCAGGGGGAATATAGCAATCAGCCCCAGCATTTT. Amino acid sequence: CASRQGEYSNQPQHF.

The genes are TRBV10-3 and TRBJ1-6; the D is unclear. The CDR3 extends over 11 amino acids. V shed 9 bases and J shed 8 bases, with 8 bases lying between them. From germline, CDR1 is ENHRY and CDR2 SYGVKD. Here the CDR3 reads CAIGPDSPLHF. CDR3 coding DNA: TGTGCCATAGGACCTGATTCACCCCTCCACTTT.

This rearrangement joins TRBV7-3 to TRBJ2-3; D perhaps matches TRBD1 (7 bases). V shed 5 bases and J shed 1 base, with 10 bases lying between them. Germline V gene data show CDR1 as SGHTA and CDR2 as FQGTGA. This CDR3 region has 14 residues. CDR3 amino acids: CASSPRGGTDTQYF. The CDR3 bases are TGTGCCAGCAGCCCCAGGGGGGGCACAGATACGCAGTATTTT.

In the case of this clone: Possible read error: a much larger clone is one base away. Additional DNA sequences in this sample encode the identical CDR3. As DNA, the CDR3 is TGTGCCAGCAGCTTAGGACAGGGGAACACTGAAGCTTTCTTT. This codes for CASSLGQGNTEAFF. The V gene is TRBV7-9, the J gene TRBJ1-1; 7 bases line up with TRBD1. The CDR3 has 14 residues. With 1 base clipped from V and 1 base from J, the junction kept 0 bases outside the gene matches. Looked up from germline, CDR1 is SEHNR and CDR2 is FQNEAQ (reference sequence).

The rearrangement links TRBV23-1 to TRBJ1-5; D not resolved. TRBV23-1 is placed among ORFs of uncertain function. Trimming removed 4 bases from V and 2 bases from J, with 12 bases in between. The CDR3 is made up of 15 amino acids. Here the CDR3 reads CASSLFNRRNQPQHF. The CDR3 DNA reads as TGCGCCAGCAGTCTCTTTAACAGACGCAATCAGCCCCAGCATTTT.

The CDR3 nucleotides read TGTGCCAGCAGCTTGTGGGTATCGGAGGACTATGGCTACACCTTC. The encoded protein is CASSLWVSEDYGYTF. This chain joins TRBV5-4 and TRBJ1-2, with D unresolved. From germline, CDR1 is SGHNT and CDR2 YYREEE (reference sequence). The CDR3 totals 15 residues. V gave up 1 base and J gave up 3 bases, with 13 bases separating them. Combining the CDR3 with reference TRBV5-4 and TRBJ1-2 gives the whole variable domain ETGVTQSPTHLIKTRGQQVTLRCSSQSGHNTVSWYQQALGQGPQFIFQYYREEENGRGNFPPRFSGLQFPNYSSELNVNALELDDSALYLCASSLWVSEDYGYTFGSGTRLTVV.

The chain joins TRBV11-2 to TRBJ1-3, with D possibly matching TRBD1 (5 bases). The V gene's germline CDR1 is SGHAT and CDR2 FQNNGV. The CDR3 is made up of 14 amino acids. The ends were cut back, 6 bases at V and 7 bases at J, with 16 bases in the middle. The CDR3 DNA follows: TGTGCCAGCAGACCAAGCCGGGACCGGAACACCATATATTTT. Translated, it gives CASRPSRDRNTIYF. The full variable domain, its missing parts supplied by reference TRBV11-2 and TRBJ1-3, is EAGVAQSPRYKIIEKRQSVAFWCNPISGHATLYWYQQILGQGPKLLIQFQNNGVVDDSQLPKDRFSAERLKGVDSTLKIQPAKLEDSAVYLCASRPSRDRNTIYFGEGSWLTVV.

In nucleotides, the CDR3 is TGTGCCAGCAGCTTAGTGGCGGGGAGGCAAGAGACCCAGTACTTC. Translating it yields CASSLVAGRQETQYF. The chain carries TRBV7-2 and TRBJ2-5; maybe TRBD2 (6 bases). Trimming pared 1 base from V and 2 bases from J, leaving 11 bases between. The CDR3 has 15 amino acids. CDR1 is SGHTA and CDR2 is FQGNSA in the germline V gene.

Written as DNA, the CDR3 is TGCGCCAGCAGCCAAGTACGGGGGGGGACCGGGGAGCTGTTTTTT. It is translated as CASSQVRGGTGELFF. This chain uses TRBV4-1 with TRBJ2-2; TRBD2 matches 8 bases. V was clipped by 1 base and J by 5 bases; unmatched bases: 3. Germline CDR1 MGHRA, CDR2 YSYEKL. CDR3 length: 15 residues.

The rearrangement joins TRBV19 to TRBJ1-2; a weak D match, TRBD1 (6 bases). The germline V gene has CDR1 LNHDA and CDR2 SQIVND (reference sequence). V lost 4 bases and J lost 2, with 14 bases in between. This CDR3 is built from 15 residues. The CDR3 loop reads CASSTTGIQNYGYTF. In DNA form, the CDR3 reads TGTGCCAGTAGTACAACAGGGATCCAAAACTATGGCTACACCTTC.

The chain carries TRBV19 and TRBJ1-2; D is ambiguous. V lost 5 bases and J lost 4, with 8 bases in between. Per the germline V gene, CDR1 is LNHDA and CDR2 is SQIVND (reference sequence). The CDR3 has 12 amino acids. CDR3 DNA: TGTGCCAGTAGTGAAGAATTCTATGGCTACACCTTC. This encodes CASSEEFYGYTF.

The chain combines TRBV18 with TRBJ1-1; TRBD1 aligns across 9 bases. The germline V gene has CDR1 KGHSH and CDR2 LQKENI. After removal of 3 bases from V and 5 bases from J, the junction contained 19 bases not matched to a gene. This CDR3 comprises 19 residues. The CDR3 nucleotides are TGTGCCAGCTCACCTCCGGGATACCGGGACAGGGTGACGTGGACTGAAGCTTTCTTT. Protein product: CASSPPGYRDRVTWTEAFF.

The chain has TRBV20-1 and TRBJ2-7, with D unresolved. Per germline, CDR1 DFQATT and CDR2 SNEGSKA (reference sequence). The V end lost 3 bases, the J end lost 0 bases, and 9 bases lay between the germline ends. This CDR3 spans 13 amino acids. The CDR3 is CSASGRFSYEQYF. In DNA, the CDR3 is TGCAGTGCTAGTGGTCGCTTCTCCTACGAGCAGTACTTC.

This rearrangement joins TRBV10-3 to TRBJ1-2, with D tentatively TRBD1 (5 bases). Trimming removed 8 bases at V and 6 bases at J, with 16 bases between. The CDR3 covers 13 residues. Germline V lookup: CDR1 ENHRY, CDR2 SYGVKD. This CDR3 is CAIQPQWGDGYTF. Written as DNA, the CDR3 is TGTGCCATCCAACCCCAGTGGGGCGATGGCTACACCTTC.

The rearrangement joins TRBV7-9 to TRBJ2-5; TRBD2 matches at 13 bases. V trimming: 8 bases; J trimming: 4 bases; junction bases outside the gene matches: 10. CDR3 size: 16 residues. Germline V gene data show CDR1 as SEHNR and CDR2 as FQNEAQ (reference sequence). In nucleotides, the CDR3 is TGTGCCAGCGGGGAGGGACTAGCGGGGATTGGAGAGACCCAGTACTTC. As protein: CASGEGLAGIGETQYF.

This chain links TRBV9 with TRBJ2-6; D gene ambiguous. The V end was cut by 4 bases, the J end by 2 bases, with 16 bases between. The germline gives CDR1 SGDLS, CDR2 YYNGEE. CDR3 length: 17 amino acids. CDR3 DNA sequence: TGTGCCAGCAGCACAAGGACGCACGTCCCTGGGGCCAACGTCCTGACTTTC. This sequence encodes CASSTRTHVPGANVLTF.

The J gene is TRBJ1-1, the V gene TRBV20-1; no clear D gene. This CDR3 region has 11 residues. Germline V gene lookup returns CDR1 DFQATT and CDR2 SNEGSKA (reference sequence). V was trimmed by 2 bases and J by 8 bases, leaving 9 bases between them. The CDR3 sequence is CSARPVREAFF. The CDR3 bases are TGCAGTGCTAGACCCGTAAGAGAAGCTTTCTTT.

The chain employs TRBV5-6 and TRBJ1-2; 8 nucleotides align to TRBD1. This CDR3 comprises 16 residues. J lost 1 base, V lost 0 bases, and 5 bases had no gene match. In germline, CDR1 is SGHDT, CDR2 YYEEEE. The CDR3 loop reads CASSLAGTGYNYGYTF. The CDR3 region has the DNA TGTGCCAGCAGCTTGGCCGGGACAGGATATAACTATGGCTACACCTTC.

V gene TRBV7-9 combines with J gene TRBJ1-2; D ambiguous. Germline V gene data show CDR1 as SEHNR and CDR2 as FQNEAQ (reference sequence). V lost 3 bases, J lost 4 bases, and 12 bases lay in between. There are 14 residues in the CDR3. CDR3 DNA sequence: TGTGCCAGCAGCTTGGACCCGCACTCCTATGGCTACACCTTC. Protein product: CASSLDPHSYGYTF.